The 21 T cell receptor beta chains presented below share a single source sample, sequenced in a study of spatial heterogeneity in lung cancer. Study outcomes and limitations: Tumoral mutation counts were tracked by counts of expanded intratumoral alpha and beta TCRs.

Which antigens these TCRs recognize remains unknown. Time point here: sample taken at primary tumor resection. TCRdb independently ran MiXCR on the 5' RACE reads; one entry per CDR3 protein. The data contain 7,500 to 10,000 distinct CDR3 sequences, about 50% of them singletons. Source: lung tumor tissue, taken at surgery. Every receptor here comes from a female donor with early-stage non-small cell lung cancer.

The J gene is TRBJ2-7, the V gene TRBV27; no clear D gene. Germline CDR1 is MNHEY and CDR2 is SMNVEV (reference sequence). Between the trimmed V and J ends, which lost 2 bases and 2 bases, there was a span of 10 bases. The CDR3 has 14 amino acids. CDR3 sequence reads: CASSLKYTPYEQYF. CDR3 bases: TGTGCCAGCAGTTTAAAGTACACTCCCTACGAGCAGTACTTC.

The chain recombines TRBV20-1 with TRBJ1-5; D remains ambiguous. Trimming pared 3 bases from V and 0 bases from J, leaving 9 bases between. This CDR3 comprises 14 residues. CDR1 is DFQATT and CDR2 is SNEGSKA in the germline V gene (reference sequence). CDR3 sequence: CSASLDFSNQPQHF. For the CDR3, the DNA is TGCAGTGCTAGCTTGGACTTTAGCAATCAGCCCCAGCATTTT.

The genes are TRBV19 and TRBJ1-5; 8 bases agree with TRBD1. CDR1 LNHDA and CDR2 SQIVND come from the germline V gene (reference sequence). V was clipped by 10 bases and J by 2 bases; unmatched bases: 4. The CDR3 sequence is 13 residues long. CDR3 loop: CATRQGRNQPQHF. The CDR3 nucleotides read TGTGCCACCCGACAGGGGCGCAATCAGCCCCAGCATTTT.

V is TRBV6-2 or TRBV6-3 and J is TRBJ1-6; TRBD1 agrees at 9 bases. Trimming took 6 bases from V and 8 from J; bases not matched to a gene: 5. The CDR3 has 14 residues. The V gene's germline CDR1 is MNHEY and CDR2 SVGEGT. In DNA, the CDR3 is TGTGCCAGCAGGACAGGGGGTCTATATTCACCCCTCCACTTT. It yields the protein CASRTGGLYSPLHF.

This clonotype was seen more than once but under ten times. The CDR3 sequence: CASSLGAGTFKQYF. In nucleotides, the CDR3 is TGTGCCAGCAGCTTAGGGGCGGGGACTTTCAAGCAGTACTTC. V is TRBV7-9 and J is TRBJ2-7, with D possibly TRBD2 on 6 matching bases. The CDR3 extends over 14 amino acids. Per germline, CDR1 SEHNR and CDR2 FQNEAQ (reference sequence). V was trimmed by 1 base and J by 8 bases, leaving 15 bases between them.

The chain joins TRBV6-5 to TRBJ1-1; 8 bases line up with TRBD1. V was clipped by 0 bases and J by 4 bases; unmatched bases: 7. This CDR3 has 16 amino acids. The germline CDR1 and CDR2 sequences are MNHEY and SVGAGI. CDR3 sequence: CASSYSPTGVGTEAFF. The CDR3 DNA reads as TGTGCCAGCAGTTACTCTCCGACAGGGGTTGGCACTGAAGCTTTCTTT.

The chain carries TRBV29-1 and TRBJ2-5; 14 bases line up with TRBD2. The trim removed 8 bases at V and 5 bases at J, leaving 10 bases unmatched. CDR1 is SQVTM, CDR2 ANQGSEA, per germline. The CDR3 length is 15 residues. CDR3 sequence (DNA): TGCAGCCTCCAGACTAGCGGGGGGGCGCGGGAGACCCAGTACTTC. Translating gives CSLQTSGGARETQYF.

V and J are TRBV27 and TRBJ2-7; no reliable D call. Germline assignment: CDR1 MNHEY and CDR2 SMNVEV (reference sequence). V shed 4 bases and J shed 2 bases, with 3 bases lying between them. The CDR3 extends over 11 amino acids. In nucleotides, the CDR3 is TGTGCCAGCAGTTCCACCTACGAGCAGTACTTC. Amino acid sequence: CASSSTYEQYF.

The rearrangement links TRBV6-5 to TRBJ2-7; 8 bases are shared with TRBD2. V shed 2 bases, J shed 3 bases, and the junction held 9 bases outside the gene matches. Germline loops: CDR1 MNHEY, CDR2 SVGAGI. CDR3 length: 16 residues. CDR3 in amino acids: CASSYGRGAGGYEQYF. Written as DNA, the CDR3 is TGTGCCAGCAGTTACGGCCGGGGGGCGGGAGGCTACGAGCAGTACTTC.

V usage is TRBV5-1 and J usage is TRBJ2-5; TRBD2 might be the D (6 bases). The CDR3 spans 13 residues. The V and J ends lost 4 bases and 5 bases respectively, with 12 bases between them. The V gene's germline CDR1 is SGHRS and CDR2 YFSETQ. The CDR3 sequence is CASSTPGRETQYF. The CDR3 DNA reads TGCGCCAGCAGCACCCCAGGGAGGGAGACCCAGTACTTC. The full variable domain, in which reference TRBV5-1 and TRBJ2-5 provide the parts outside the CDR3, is KAGVTQTPRYLIKTRGQQVTLSCSPISGHRSVSWYQQTPGQGLQFLFEYFSETQRNKGNFPGRFSGRQFSNSRSEMNVSTLELGDSALYLCASSTPGRETQYFGPGTRLLVL.

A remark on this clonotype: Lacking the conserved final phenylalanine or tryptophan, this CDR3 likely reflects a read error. CDR3 coding DNA: TGTGCCAGCAGAGCCCGGGGGAGCGGTGTGTCTACGAGGCAGTACTTA. Amino acids: CASRARGSGVSTRQYL. This sequence joins TRBV6-5 and TRBJ2-7; a weak D match, TRBD2 (6 bases). Between the trimmed V and J ends, which lost 6 bases and 9 bases, there was a span of 27 bases. Germline V CDR1 and CDR2: MNHEY, SVGAGI. This CDR3 spans 16 amino acids.

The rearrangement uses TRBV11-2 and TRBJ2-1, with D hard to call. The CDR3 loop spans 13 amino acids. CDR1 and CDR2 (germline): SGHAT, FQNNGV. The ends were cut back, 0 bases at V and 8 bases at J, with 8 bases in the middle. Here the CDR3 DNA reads TGTGCCAGCAGCTTAGAAATCGGCGATGAGCAGTTCTTC. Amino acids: CASSLEIGDEQFF.

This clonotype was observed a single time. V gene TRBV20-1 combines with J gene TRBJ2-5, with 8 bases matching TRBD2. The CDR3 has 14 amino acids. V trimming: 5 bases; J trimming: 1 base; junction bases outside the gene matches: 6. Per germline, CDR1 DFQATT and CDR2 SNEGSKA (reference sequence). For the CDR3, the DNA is TGCAGTGCTTTTAGCGGGGCCGCCCAAGAGACCCAGTACTTC. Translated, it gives CSAFSGAAQETQYF.

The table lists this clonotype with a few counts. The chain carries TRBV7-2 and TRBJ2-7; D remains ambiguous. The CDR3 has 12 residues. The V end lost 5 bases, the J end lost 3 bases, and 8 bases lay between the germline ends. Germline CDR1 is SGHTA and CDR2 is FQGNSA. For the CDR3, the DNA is TGTGCCAGCAGCCCTAGTGGCTACGAGCAGTACTTC. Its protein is CASSPSGYEQYF.

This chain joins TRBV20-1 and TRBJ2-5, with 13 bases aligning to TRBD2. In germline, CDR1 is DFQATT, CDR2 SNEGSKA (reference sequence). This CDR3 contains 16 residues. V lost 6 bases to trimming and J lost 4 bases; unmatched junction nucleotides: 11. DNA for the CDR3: TGCAGTGCGGGAACTAGCGGGGGGGCGTTAGTAGAGACCCAGTACTTC. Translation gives CSAGTSGGALVETQYF.

CDR3 residues: CASSYSWVNSPLHF. Written as DNA, the CDR3 is TGTGCCAGCAGTTACTCATGGGTTAATTCACCCCTCCACTTT. V is TRBV6-5 and J is TRBJ1-6, with D hard to call. Germline CDR1 MNHEY, CDR2 SVGAGI. This CDR3 spans 14 amino acids. V was clipped by 0 bases and J by 6 bases, with 6 bases between them.

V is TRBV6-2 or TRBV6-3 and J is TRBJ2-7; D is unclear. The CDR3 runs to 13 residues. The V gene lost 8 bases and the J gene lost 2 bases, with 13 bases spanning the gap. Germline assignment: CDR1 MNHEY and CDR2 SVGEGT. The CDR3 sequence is CASLSDIAYEQYF. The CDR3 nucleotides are TGTGCCAGCCTCTCTGACATAGCCTACGAGCAGTACTTC.

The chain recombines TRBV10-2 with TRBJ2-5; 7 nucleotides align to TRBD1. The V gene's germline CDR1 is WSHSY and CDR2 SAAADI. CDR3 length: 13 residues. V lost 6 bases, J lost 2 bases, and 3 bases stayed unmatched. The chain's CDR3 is CASRGQYQETQYF. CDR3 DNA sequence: TGCGCCAGCAGGGGACAGTATCAAGAGACCCAGTACTTC.

The CDR3 spells CASSQDRAGNTIYF. For the CDR3, the DNA is TGTGCCAGCAGCCAAGACAGGGCTGGAAACACCATATATTTT. This chain links TRBV7-9 with TRBJ1-3, with 7 nucleotides matching TRBD1. The germline V gene has CDR1 SEHNR and CDR2 FQNEAQ (reference sequence). With 5 bases clipped from V and 2 bases from J, the junction kept 3 bases outside the gene matches. The CDR3 has 14 amino acids.

The CDR3 is CASGRGATSTDTQYF. The DNA for the CDR3 is TGTGCCAGCGGGAGGGGGGCTACTAGCACAGATACGCAGTATTTT. The J gene is TRBJ2-3, the V gene TRBV27, with D perhaps matching TRBD2 (7 bases). CDR1 and CDR2 from the germline V gene are MNHEY and SMNVEV (reference sequence). The CDR3 covers 15 residues. Trimming took 8 bases from V and 0 from J, leaving 15 bases between them.

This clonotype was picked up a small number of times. CDR3 amino acids: CASSLGNQQPQHF. The CDR3 region has the DNA TGTGCCAGCAGTTTAGGGAATCAACAGCCCCAGCATTTT. V is TRBV12-3 or TRBV12-4 and J is TRBJ1-5; D gene uncertain. This CDR3 has 13 residues. With 1 base removed from V and 7 bases from J, the gap between germline ends came to 8 bases.